The TCR beta chain under discussion was sequenced for a study of blood T cell repertoires in COVID-19. Study-wide context: Donors in the United States, Italy and Spain gave samples during acute or convalescent COVID-19.

With V trimmed by 5 bases and J by 4 bases, 5 bases remained unmatched. The CDR3 spans 15 residues. The germline V gene has CDR1 MDHEN and CDR2 SYDVKM. In the original processing: Amplification of reference gene primers was used by the study to estimate nucleated cell counts. TCRdb's copy holds only in-frame clones and misses some; the assay was immunoSEQ multiplex PCR. V, J and clone size derive from that table, while D and trimming were established from the DNA sequence. The profile covers a few hundred thousand clones, with about 90% appearing a single time and around 2.8% taken by the ten largest.

The source is a woman in her thirties with COVID-19, enrolled during active disease. What was sequenced was peripheral blood. The chain uses TRBV28 and TRBJ1-6; 7 positions match TRBD1. The CDR3 DNA is TGTGCCAGCAGTCCCGGACAGGTGTATAATTCACCCCTCCACTTT. This sequence encodes CASSPGQVYNSPLHF.